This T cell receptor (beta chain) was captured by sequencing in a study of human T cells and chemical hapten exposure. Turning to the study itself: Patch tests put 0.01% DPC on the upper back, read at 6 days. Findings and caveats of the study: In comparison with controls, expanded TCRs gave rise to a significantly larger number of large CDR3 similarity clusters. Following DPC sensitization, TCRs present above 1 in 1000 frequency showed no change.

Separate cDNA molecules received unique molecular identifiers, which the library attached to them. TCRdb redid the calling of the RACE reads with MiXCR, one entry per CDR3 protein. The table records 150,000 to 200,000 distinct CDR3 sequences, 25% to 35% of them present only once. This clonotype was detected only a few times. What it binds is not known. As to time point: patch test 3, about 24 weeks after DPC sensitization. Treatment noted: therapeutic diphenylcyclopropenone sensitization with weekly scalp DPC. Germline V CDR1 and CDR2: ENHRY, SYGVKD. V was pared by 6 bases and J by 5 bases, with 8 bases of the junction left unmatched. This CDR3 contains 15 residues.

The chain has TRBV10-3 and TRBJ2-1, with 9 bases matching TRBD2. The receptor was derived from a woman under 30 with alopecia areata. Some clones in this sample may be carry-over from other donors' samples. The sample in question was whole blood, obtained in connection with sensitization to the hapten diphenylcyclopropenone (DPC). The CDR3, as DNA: TGTGCCATCAGGGCACCGGGACTAGCCAACAATGAGCAGTTCTTC. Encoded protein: CAIRAPGLANNEQFF.